The TCR beta chain described here comes from a study of T cells in tuberculosis (dated by TCRdb to 2017 to 2018). A note on the overall study: To characterize T cells specific for the mycobacterial lipid antigen glucose monomycolate (GMM), the study used CD1B tetramers together with high-throughput TCR immunosequencing. IGRA-negative adolescents, IGRA-positive adolescents with latent tuberculosis and adults with active tuberculosis, roughly ten per group, were compared in a South African clinical cohort. On the study overall, not on this receptor specifically: Compared with IGRA-negative controls, TCR-alpha repertoires from active tuberculosis had smaller mean NN-distances to GMM-specific TCRs, which suggests that these TCRs underwent clonal expansion. Clinical samples were selected based on the availability of cryopreserved specimens, with adults included as active tuberculosis cases and adolescents included as controls. The smaller NN-distances in active tuberculosis patients were driven in part by shorter CDR3-alpha lengths, while the difference seen for TCR-beta was not statistically significant. A classifier using the diverse GMM-specific repertoire reached roughly 87% accuracy (AUROC approximately 0.9), compared with more than 55% accuracy using GEM motif frequencies.

Note on this clone: What antigen it recognizes has not been identified. Base-call qualities are not available, and no considerably larger clone is one nucleotide away.

The immunoSEQ multiplex PCR assay was used to generate TCR libraries, with TCR-beta and/or TCR-alpha/delta assays applied to each sample. The amplified TCR libraries were sequenced on the Illumina high-throughput platform. The original pipeline was this. Clustering and dimensionality reduction relied on pairwise TCRdist distances among GMM-specific receptors from T cells that were either sorted ex vivo or expanded in vitro. Each clinical repertoire received a mean NN-distance score, defined as the average TCRdist to the nearest 10% of tetramer-positive reference sequences. GEM TCR motif frequency was calculated as the fraction of unique TCRs that matched known GEM sequences by V/J usage and CDR3 length. Active tuberculosis was classified by linear discriminant analysis with leave-one-out cross-validation, implemented in scikit-learn. This immuneACCESS table, as held by TCRdb, lists in-frame sequences with V and J called but not all clones. Of the missing ones, under half trace to an unresolved V gene in checked studies; the others have no known cause. For V, J and clone size, that table is used; D and trimming come from the DNA. In this sample the table shows about 24,000 clones, about 95% of which occur a single time. Almost 9.5% of the sample is taken by the ten largest.

The CDR3 spans 16 residues, from the cysteine through the phenylalanine. The sequence is cut down to CDR3 DNA, 48 bases in frame from base 1. Trimming removed 5 bases from V and 8 bases from J; the gene matches leave 14 bases unexplained. The germline V gene provides CDR1 KGHSH and CDR2 LQKENI. At study entry, a tuberculin skin test and the QuantiFERON-TB GOLD In-Tube IGRA were used to screen adolescents for latent tuberculosis infection. Immunosequencing was performed on unsorted cryopreserved PBMC, with about 100,000 T cells per clinical donor covered on average. Eleven high schools in the Worcester region of the Western Cape, South Africa, served as enrollment sites for adolescents aged 12 to 18 years. Around ten M. tuberculosis-infected adolescents and some ten uninfected adolescents, matched for age and sex, were selected. PBMC from adolescents were isolated by density centrifugation from freshly drawn heparinized blood and were then cryopreserved.

Specimen: PBMCs. The receptor was derived from a donor between 5 and 29 years old with latent tuberculosis or without tuberculosis infection. The rearrangement joined TRBV18 to TRBJ1-4, with 7 bases aligning to TRBD1. The DNA sequence is given as TGTGCCAGCTCATCCCAGCGAGGGGGCGAAGGAGAAAAACTGTTTTTT. Its protein product is CASSSQRGGEGEKLFF.